The 11 T cell receptor beta chains listed next were all sequenced from one sample in a study of PD-L1 blockade in urothelial cancer. Sequencing used immunoSEQ multiplex PCR; TCRdb keeps in-frame clones, though not all of them. The top ten clones hold approximately 15% of a sample with roughly 30,000 clones, nearly 85% of them seen once. Specified time point: pretreatment peripheral blood. The sequencing here drew on PBMCs, taken around atezolizumab (anti-PD-L1) treatment. The receptor set was obtained from a man between 60 and 75 years old with urothelial cancer.

CDR3: CASSVGAAEQFF. The CDR3 DNA reads TGTGCCAGCAGTGTGGGGGCGGCTGAGCAGTTCTTC. The chain combines TRBV6-5 with TRBJ2-1, with D perhaps matching TRBD1 (6 bases). The V and J ends lost 5 bases and 9 bases respectively, with 11 bases between them. This CDR3 spans 12 amino acids. Germline loops: CDR1 MNHEY, CDR2 SVGAGI.

This chain joins TRBV28 and TRBJ1-2; TRBD1 aligns across 7 bases. J gave up 6 bases and V 5 bases, and 15 bases lay outside the gene matches. This CDR3 spans 16 amino acids. The germline gives CDR1 MDHEN, CDR2 SYDVKM. Written as DNA, the CDR3 is TGTGCCAGCAGTCTCCCGACAGGGAGAGGTGGCAATGGCTACACCTTC. Translated: CASSLPTGRGGNGYTF.

The V gene is TRBV2, the J gene TRBJ2-5, with TRBD1 as a possible D gene (6 bases). Trimming removed 3 bases at V and 5 bases at J, with 13 bases between. The CDR3 length is 14 residues. Germline V lookup: CDR1 SNHLY, CDR2 FYNNEI. CDR3 amino acids: CASSDVRGFETQYF. The CDR3 coding sequence is TGTGCCAGCAGTGACGTCAGGGGCTTTGAGACCCAGTACTTC.

This clone was seen just once. The CDR3 DNA follows: TGTGCCAGCAGCTTAGTGGTCATAGGCGGAAAACTGTTTTTT. It yields the protein CASSLVVIGGKLFF. The rearrangement links TRBV7-2 to TRBJ1-4; D is ambiguous. V was clipped by 1 base and J by 10 bases, with 13 bases between them. Germline CDR1 and CDR2: SGHTA and FQGNSA. The CDR3 covers 14 residues.

The chain is built from TRBV6-5 and TRBJ2-7; 9 positions match TRBD2. With 5 bases clipped from V and 4 bases from J, the junction kept 9 bases outside the gene matches. Germline V gene lookup returns CDR1 MNHEY and CDR2 SVGAGI. This CDR3 has 15 amino acids. This CDR3 is CASSPSGTSQYEQYF. The CDR3 region has the DNA TGTGCCAGCAGTCCCTCCGGGACTAGCCAATACGAGCAGTACTTC.

The table lists this clone with a few counts. The chain carries TRBV5-1 and TRBJ1-1; 7 nucleotides match TRBD1. The germline gives CDR1 SGHRS, CDR2 YFSETQ. The junction had 10 bases not matched to a gene; V was cut back by 4 bases and J by 4 bases. The CDR3 consists of 15 residues. CDR3 protein: CASSAGHRGGTEAFF. CDR3 nucleotide sequence: TGCGCCAGCAGCGCCGGACACAGGGGAGGCACTGAAGCTTTCTTT.

CDR3 protein: CASSTSTGQETQYF. The CDR3 region has the DNA TGTGCCAGCAGTACCTCGACGGGTCAAGAGACCCAGTACTTC. This chain links TRBV6-6 with TRBJ2-5; D is unclear. The V and J ends lost 5 bases and 2 bases respectively, with 12 bases between them. The germline V gene encodes CDR1 MNHNY and CDR2 SVGAGI (reference sequence). This CDR3 is 14 amino acids long.

This chain links TRBV14 with TRBJ1-2; D ambiguous. The CDR3 spans 15 residues. Germline CDR1 SGHDN, CDR2 FVKESK. Trimming shortened V by 1 base and J by 0 bases, and 9 bases separated the two germline ends. CDR3 residues: CASSQATAANYGYTF. CDR3 DNA: TGTGCCAGCAGCCAAGCCACAGCAGCTAACTATGGCTACACCTTC.

The rearrangement links TRBV18 to TRBJ1-1; TRBD1 aligns across 9 bases. Germline lookup yields CDR1 KGHSH and CDR2 LQKENI. CDR3 length equals 15 residues. With 1 base clipped from V and 1 base from J, the junction kept 1 base outside the gene matches. CDR3 sequence (DNA): TGTGCCAGCTCACCACGGACAGGGGCGAACACTGAAGCTTTCTTT. Encoded protein: CASSPRTGANTEAFF.

The chain joins TRBV6-1 to TRBJ2-7; 10 bases line up with TRBD1. V gave up 7 bases and J gave up 4 bases; unmatched junction bases: 10. The germline CDR1 and CDR2 sequences are MNHNS and SASEGT. This CDR3 is 15 amino acids long. The CDR3 sequence: CASTQTGGLPYEQYF. CDR3 bases: TGTGCCAGCACCCAGACAGGGGGCCTCCCGTACGAGCAGTACTTC.

The CDR3: CASSLRGQNNEQFF. CDR3 bases: TGTGCCAGCAGCTTAAGGGGACAGAACAATGAGCAGTTCTTC. The genes are TRBV7-9 and TRBJ2-1; 7 bases match TRBD1. The V gene end was trimmed by 2 bases and the J gene end by 5 bases; junction bases not matched to a gene: 3. CDR3 size: 14 residues. Germline V gives CDR1 SEHNR, CDR2 FQNEAQ (reference sequence).